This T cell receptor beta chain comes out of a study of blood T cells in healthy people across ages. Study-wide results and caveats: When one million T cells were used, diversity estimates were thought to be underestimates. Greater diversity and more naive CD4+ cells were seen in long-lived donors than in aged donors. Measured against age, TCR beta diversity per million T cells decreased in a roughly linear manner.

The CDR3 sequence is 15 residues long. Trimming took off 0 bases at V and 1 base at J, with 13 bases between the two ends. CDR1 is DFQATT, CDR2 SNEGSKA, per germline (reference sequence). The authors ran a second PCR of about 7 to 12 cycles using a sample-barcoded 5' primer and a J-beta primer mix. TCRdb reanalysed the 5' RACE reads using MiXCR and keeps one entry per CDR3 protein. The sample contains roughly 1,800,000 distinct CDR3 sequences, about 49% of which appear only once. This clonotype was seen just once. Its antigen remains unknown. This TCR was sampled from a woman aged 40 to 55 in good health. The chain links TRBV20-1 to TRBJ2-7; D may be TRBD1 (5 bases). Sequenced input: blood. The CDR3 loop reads CSARDMVGASYEQYF. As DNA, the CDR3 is TGCAGTGCTAGAGACATGGTAGGGGCTTCCTACGAGCAGTACTTC.